Below are 20 T cell receptor beta chains sequenced from a single sample in a study of blood T cell repertoires in COVID-19. Data came from immunoSEQ multiplex PCR; TCRdb stores just in-frame clones and leaves some out. This table has about 86,000 clones, approximately 88% appearing once. Sample: peripheral blood. Source of these receptors: a woman aged 80 or over with active or convalescent COVID-19.

V and J are TRBV5-1 and TRBJ2-1; D ambiguous. In germline, CDR1 is SGHRS, CDR2 YFSETQ. The CDR3 has 13 residues. Trimming took 2 bases from V and 8 from J, leaving 11 bases between them. In DNA form, the CDR3 reads TGCGCCAGCAGCTTCCTAGTCGGGTATGAGCAGTTCTTC. Amino acid sequence: CASSFLVGYEQFF.

V and J are TRBV23-1 and TRBJ2-7, with 9 positions matching TRBD1. TRBV23-1 counts as an open reading frame of uncertain function. The CDR3 extends over 14 amino acids. V lost 7 bases to trimming and J lost 3 bases; unmatched junction nucleotides: 7. CDR3 nucleotide sequence: TGCGCCAGCATACCGGGACAGGGTCTCTACGAGCAGTACTTC. This encodes CASIPGQGLYEQYF.

V is TRBV5-4 and J is TRBJ1-1; D possibly corresponds to TRBD1 (6 bases). Germline CDR1 SGHNT, CDR2 YYREEE (reference sequence). V lost 3 bases to trimming and J lost 0 bases, with 12 bases between them. This CDR3 has 15 amino acids. The CDR3 spells CASSSGQTMNTEAFF. The CDR3 DNA reads as TGTGCCAGCAGCTCAGGACAGACCATGAACACTGAAGCTTTCTTT.

The chain recombines TRBV19 with TRBJ1-4; D might be TRBD1 (6 bases). Per the germline V gene, CDR1 is LNHDA and CDR2 is SQIVND (reference sequence). The CDR3 runs 15 residues. The V end lost 1 base, the J end lost 5 bases, and 11 bases lay between the germline ends. DNA for the CDR3: TGTGCCAGTAGTATAGGCGCAGGGGAGAATGAAAAACTGTTTTTT. This translates into CASSIGAGENEKLFF.

The V call is TRBV19, the J call TRBJ2-1, with 9 positions matching TRBD1. The CDR3 consists of 15 residues. V lost 5 bases, J lost 2 bases, and 4 bases stayed unmatched. From germline, CDR1 is LNHDA and CDR2 SQIVND (reference sequence). The CDR3 nucleotides read TGTGCCAGTAGTCGATGGACAGGGGCCTACAATGAGCAGTTCTTC. Its translation: CASSRWTGAYNEQFF.

The CDR3 DNA reads as TGTGCCAGCAGCCCCAGTGACGCGGTAGTCCACTTT. This translates into CASSPSDAVVHF. The rearrangement links TRBV6-2 or TRBV6-3 to TRBJ1-6; D not certain. Germline V gene sequence: CDR1 MNHEY, CDR2 SVGEGT. Trimming took 6 bases from V and 17 from J, leaving 17 bases between them. The CDR3 runs to 12 residues.

This rearrangement joins TRBV19 to TRBJ1-4, with 7 bases fitting TRBD1. Losses at the gene ends were 7 bases for V and 5 bases for J; bases not matched to a gene: 7. The CDR3 has 14 amino acids. Germline CDR1 reads LNHDA; CDR2 reads SQIVND (reference sequence). The chain's CDR3 is CASISTGQNEKLFF. The CDR3 DNA reads as TGTGCCAGTATCTCGACAGGGCAAAATGAAAAACTGTTTTTT.

This chain uses TRBV10-3 with TRBJ2-7; D ambiguous. Germline V gene sequence: CDR1 ENHRY, CDR2 SYGVKD. V was cut by 4 bases and J by 5 bases, with 12 bases left in between. CDR3 size: 13 residues. The CDR3 DNA sequence: TGTGCCATCAGTGGTGCCAGTTTGAACGAGCAGTACTTC. It is translated as CAISGASLNEQYF.

This rearrangement joins TRBV6-5 to TRBJ2-7; D is perhaps TRBD1 (6 bases). The CDR3 contains 16 residues. Trimming removed 4 bases at V and 3 bases at J, with 19 bases between. The germline CDR1 and CDR2 sequences are MNHEY and SVGAGI. The CDR3 nucleotides read TGTGCCAGCAGTTCCCGAATTTCGGACAGCCTCTACGAGCAGTACTTC. This codes for CASSSRISDSLYEQYF.

The J gene is TRBJ2-3, the V gene TRBV10-3; 11 nucleotides align to TRBD2. V dropped 3 bases and J dropped 2; count of bases not matched to a gene: 16. This CDR3 is built from 20 residues. Per germline, CDR1 ENHRY and CDR2 SYGVKD. Written as DNA, the CDR3 is TGTGCCATCAGTGACCTTAGCGGGGGGGCAGGTTTAATTTCCACAGATACGCAGTATTTT. Translation: CAISDLSGGAGLISTDTQYF.

The CDR3 nucleotides read TGCGCCAGCAGCCAATTGCAGGGGGCAGCTGGAAACACCATATATTTT. It translates to CASSQLQGAAGNTIYF. The chain recombines TRBV4-1 with TRBJ1-3, with 8 bases fitting TRBD1. The CDR3 has 16 residues. The germline CDR1 and CDR2 sequences are MGHRA and YSYEKL. With 2 bases clipped from V and 2 bases from J, the junction kept 5 bases outside the gene matches.

The chain employs TRBV20-1 and TRBJ2-1; D may be TRBD1 (5 bases). The ends were cut back, 3 bases at V and 1 base at J, with 19 bases in the middle. Germline lookup yields CDR1 DFQATT and CDR2 SNEGSKA (reference sequence). There are 17 residues in the CDR3. The CDR3 spells CSASTHPKTVSYNEQFF. CDR3 sequence (DNA): TGCAGTGCTAGTACTCACCCCAAGACAGTGTCCTACAATGAGCAGTTCTTC.

This chain links TRBV7-3 with TRBJ2-7, with a possible D match to TRBD1 (5 bases). V was clipped by 6 bases and J by 5 bases, with 14 bases between them. This CDR3 has 13 amino acids. Germline assignment: CDR1 SGHTA and CDR2 FQGTGA. CDR3 residues: CASSLGVVDEQYF. CDR3 bases: TGTGCCAGCAGTCTAGGGGTAGTAGACGAGCAGTACTTC.

CDR3 residues: CASSDWVYNEQFF. CDR3 coding DNA: TGTGCCAGCAGCGACTGGGTCTACAATGAGCAGTTCTTC. The chain carries TRBV11-2 and TRBJ2-1; D not resolved. Germline V gene lookup returns CDR1 SGHAT and CDR2 FQNNGV. CDR3 length: 13 residues. V was cut by 5 bases and J by 3 bases, with 8 bases left in between.

This chain joins TRBV6-5 and TRBJ1-2; 8 positions agree with TRBD1. V lost 10 bases to trimming and J lost 2 bases; unmatched junction nucleotides: 9. This CDR3 is 14 amino acids long. Germline CDR1 reads MNHEY; CDR2 reads SVGAGI. The CDR3 region has the DNA TGTGCCACATGGAGGACAGGGCGCAACTATGGCTACACCTTC. Protein product: CATWRTGRNYGYTF.

V usage is TRBV15 and J usage is TRBJ1-4; D is uncertain. CDR3 length equals 18 residues. In germline, CDR1 is LNHNV, CDR2 YYDKDF (reference sequence). V gave up 0 bases and J gave up 4 bases, with 18 bases separating them. The CDR3 is CATSRDWAGAGGNEKLFF. The DNA of the CDR3 is TGTGCCACCAGCAGAGATTGGGCAGGCGCGGGAGGTAATGAAAAACTGTTTTTT.

V gene TRBV7-2 combines with J gene TRBJ2-6, with unresolved D. Germline V gives CDR1 SGHTA, CDR2 FQGNSA. CDR3 length: 15 amino acids. The ends were cut back, 4 bases at V and 0 bases at J, with 7 bases in the middle. Here the CDR3 reads CASSSYYSGANVLTF. CDR3 DNA sequence: TGTGCCAGCAGCTCTTATTACTCTGGGGCCAACGTCCTGACTTTC.

CDR3 sequence reads: CASSFDRSHEQYF. In nucleotides, the CDR3 is TGTGCCAGCAGTTTTGACAGGTCCCACGAGCAGTACTTC. The rearrangement joins TRBV27 to TRBJ2-7, with D possibly matching TRBD1 (6 bases). The CDR3 runs 13 residues. Germline V gene sequence: CDR1 MNHEY, CDR2 SMNVEV (reference sequence). V gave up 3 bases and J gave up 5 bases, with 11 bases separating them.

The chain employs TRBV7-9 and TRBJ1-4; possibly TRBD1 for D (5 bases). CDR3 size: 14 residues. In germline, CDR1 is SEHNR, CDR2 FQNEAQ (reference sequence). V dropped 8 bases and J dropped 7 bases, with 17 bases sitting between them. DNA for the CDR3: TGTGCCAGCCACCCCGGGGGGGGTGGTGAAAAACTGTTTTTT. Translating gives CASHPGGGGEKLFF.

Points on this clone: The sample contains more than one DNA sequence encoding this CDR3. The rearrangement links TRBV5-4 to TRBJ2-2, with 8 bases fitting TRBD2. This CDR3 spans 16 amino acids. J gave up 5 bases and V 2 bases, and 8 bases lay outside the gene matches. CDR1 and CDR2 (germline): SGHNT, YYREEE (reference sequence). The CDR3 sequence is CASSFAGRAGTGELFF. Here the CDR3 DNA reads TGTGCCAGCAGCTTTGCCGGGAGGGCCGGAACCGGGGAGCTGTTTTTT.